This passage covers 28 T cell receptor beta chains from one sample sequenced in a study of blood T cell repertoires in COVID-19. Sequenced by immunoSEQ multiplex PCR; TCRdb stores in-frame clones only, minus some. The sample carries 240,000 or so clones, 87% recorded once. Sequencing was performed on peripheral blood. These receptors all come from a man in his 60s who had recovered from COVID-19.

V gene TRBV30 combines with J gene TRBJ2-1, with 7 bases aligning to TRBD1. V dropped 5 bases and J dropped 8; count of bases not matched to a gene: 12. Per the germline V gene, CDR1 is GTSNPN and CDR2 is SVGIG (reference sequence). CDR3 size: 14 residues. The CDR3 DNA follows: TGTGCCTGGGACAGGGTTTCGGCAATCCATGAGCAGTTCTTC. Translated, it gives CAWDRVSAIHEQFF.

The chain carries TRBV7-9 and TRBJ2-7; D is unresolved. V lost 1 base, J lost 6 bases, and 13 bases lay in between. The CDR3 consists of 14 residues. Germline V gives CDR1 SEHNR, CDR2 FQNEAQ (reference sequence). CDR3 residues: CASSLGGNTREQYF. For the CDR3, the DNA is TGTGCCAGCAGCTTAGGCGGCAATACCCGCGAGCAGTACTTC.

The count of this clone is one. The DNA of the CDR3 is TGTGCCAGTAGTATGAGGGGGGGAAGTGAAAAACTGTTTTTT. Its translation: CASSMRGGSEKLFF. The chain couples TRBV19 to TRBJ1-4; D might be TRBD1 (6 bases). Trimming stripped 3 bases from V and 7 bases from J, with 12 bases between. The CDR3 is 14 residues long. Germline V CDR1 and CDR2: LNHDA, SQIVND (reference sequence). Supplemented by reference TRBV19 and TRBJ1-4, the full variable domain reads DGGITQSPKYLFRKEGQNVTLSCEQNLNHDAMYWYRQDPGQGLRLIYYSQIVNDFQKGDIAEGYSVSREKKESFPLTVTSAQKNPTAFYLCASSMRGGSEKLFFGSGTQLSVL.

The chain couples TRBV3-1 (or the pseudogene TRBV3-2) to TRBJ2-6; 9 bases line up with TRBD1. V gave up 3 bases and J gave up 0 bases; unmatched junction bases: 9. Per germline, CDR1 LGHDT and CDR2 YNNKEL (reference sequence). This CDR3 comprises 19 residues. The CDR3 loop reads CASSQAPGQGTSGANVLTF. The CDR3 coding sequence is TGTGCCAGCAGCCAGGCGCCCGGACAGGGGACCTCTGGGGCCAACGTCCTGACTTTC.

The chain uses TRBV9 and TRBJ2-5; TRBD1 agrees at 7 bases. Germline V gene sequence: CDR1 SGDLS, CDR2 YYNGEE. The V gene end was trimmed by 3 bases and the J gene end by 5 bases; junction bases not matched to a gene: 13. The CDR3 is 16 amino acids. CDR3 nucleotide sequence: TGTGCCAGCAGCGCCGCCCGGACAGGCGGTCTCGAGACCCAGTACTTC. Its protein is CASSAARTGGLETQYF.

The rearrangement uses TRBV6-1 and TRBJ2-7; 9 bases line up with TRBD1. The germline CDR1 and CDR2 sequences are MNHNS and SASEGT. The junction had 12 bases not matched to a gene; V was cut back by 3 bases and J by 9 bases. CDR3 length: 15 amino acids. CDR3 in DNA: TGTGCCAGCAGTGAGGGGGACAGGGTTGGGCTAGGGCAGTACGTC. This gives the protein CASSEGDRVGLGQYV.

The genes are TRBV5-8 and TRBJ1-4; the match to TRBD1 covers 8 bases. After removal of 0 bases from V and 2 bases from J, the junction contained 3 bases not matched to a gene. CDR1 is SGHTS, CDR2 YDEGEE, per germline. The CDR3 is 16 residues long. CDR3 region: CASSLGNRGTNEKLFF. As DNA, the CDR3 is TGTGCCAGCAGCTTGGGTAACAGGGGGACTAATGAAAAACTGTTTTTT.

J is TRBJ1-2 and V is TRBV19; possible D gene TRBD1, 5 bases. The ends were cut back, 5 bases at V and 3 bases at J, with 13 bases in the middle. Looked up from germline, CDR1 is LNHDA and CDR2 is SQIVND (reference sequence). CDR3 length: 14 residues. CDR3 nucleotide sequence: TGTGCCAGTAGTTATAGGGGATCGGACTATGGCTACACCTTC. This encodes CASSYRGSDYGYTF.

This chain joins TRBV12-5 and TRBJ2-5; maybe TRBD2 (6 bases). The CDR3 consists of 14 residues. Germline CDR1 is LGHNT and CDR2 is FRNRAP. V lost 5 bases and J lost 5, with 15 bases in between. CDR3 amino acids: CASGRFTGGETQYF. The CDR3 region has the DNA TGTGCTAGTGGTCGTTTCACAGGAGGGGAGACCCAGTACTTC.

This clone was recorded once. This rearrangement joins TRBV21-1 to TRBJ1-4; the table assigns TRBD1, which was not confirmed against the DNA. TRBV21-1 is marked as a pseudogene. This CDR3 spans 16 amino acids. The CDR3: CASSKWRTGDFEKLFF. The DNA for the CDR3 is TGTGCCAGCAGCAAATGGAGGACAGGGGATTTTGAAAAACTGTTTTTT.

The chain uses TRBV5-6 and TRBJ2-7; 8 bases fit TRBD1. V shed 0 bases, J shed 0 bases, and the junction held 2 bases outside the gene matches. Germline CDR1 reads SGHDT; CDR2 reads YYEEEE. The CDR3 extends over 15 amino acids. CDR3 nucleotides: TGTGCCAGCAGCTTGGGACAGGGGCGCTCCTACGAGCAGTACGTC. This sequence encodes CASSLGQGRSYEQYV.

The gene calls are TRBV5-1 and TRBJ2-5; D may be TRBD1 (6 bases). The ends were cut back, 2 bases at V and 5 bases at J, with 22 bases in the middle. This CDR3 has 17 amino acids. The germline V gene has CDR1 SGHRS and CDR2 YFSETQ. The CDR3: CASSFGIQQGYPETQYF. The CDR3 region has the DNA TGCGCCAGCAGCTTTGGGATCCAGCAGGGGTACCCTGAGACCCAGTACTTC.

V is TRBV10-3 and J is TRBJ2-2, with 10 bases fitting TRBD1. The CDR3 has 15 residues. Trimming took 7 bases from V and 5 from J; bases not matched to a gene: 7. Looked up from germline, CDR1 is ENHRY and CDR2 is SYGVKD. The chain's CDR3 is CAIKGTGVETGELFF. The CDR3, as DNA: TGTGCCATCAAGGGGACAGGGGTCGAGACCGGGGAGCTGTTTTTT.

CDR3 residues: CASSPGPDRDNTEAFF. CDR3 in DNA: TGTGCCAGCAGCCCAGGACCTGACAGGGACAACACTGAAGCTTTCTTT. The rearrangement links TRBV4-2 to TRBJ1-1; 7 bases map to TRBD1. The trim removed 4 bases at V and 2 bases at J, leaving 10 bases unmatched. Germline CDR1 and CDR2: LGHNA and YNFKEQ. The CDR3 runs to 16 residues.

This chain joins TRBV7-2 and TRBJ2-7, with TRBD2 matching 14 bases. Germline trimming cut 5 bases from V and 7 bases from J; bases unmatched to any gene: 16. This CDR3 contains 18 residues. Germline V lookup: CDR1 SGHTA, CDR2 FQGNSA. The CDR3 DNA reads TGTGCCAGCAGCCTAGAGTGGGGACTAGCGGGGGCGACGCAAGAGCAGTACTTC. Its translation: CASSLEWGLAGATQEQYF.

The V gene is TRBV24-1, the J gene TRBJ1-2; possibly TRBD1 for D (6 bases). Germline CDR1 KGHDR, CDR2 SFDVKD. The CDR3 consists of 14 residues. The V and J ends lost 4 bases and 5 bases respectively, with 13 bases between them. The CDR3 protein is CATSDLGRGYGYTF. CDR3 in DNA: TGTGCCACCAGTGACCTGGGGAGGGGGTATGGCTACACCTTC.

V is TRBV19 and J is TRBJ1-1; TRBD1 is a possible D gene (6 bases). Germline CDR1 reads LNHDA; CDR2 reads SQIVND (reference sequence). V lost 6 bases and J lost 1, with 15 bases in between. The CDR3 is 15 residues long. Here the CDR3 DNA reads TGTGCCAGTAGGAATCAACAGGGTGGGAACACTGAAGCTTTCTTT. The encoded protein is CASRNQQGGNTEAFF.

The CDR3 DNA reads TGCGCCACCAATACGAACCCGGGCCTAGCGGGGGGGGGCGATGAGCAGTTCTTC. Translated: CATNTNPGLAGGGDEQFF. This chain joins TRBV5-1 and TRBJ2-1, with 12 bases that match TRBD2. The V gene end was trimmed by 9 bases and the J gene end by 8 bases; junction bases not matched to a gene: 21. The germline V gene encodes CDR1 SGHRS and CDR2 YFSETQ. The CDR3 totals 18 residues.

The gene calls are TRBV27 and TRBJ2-1; D unresolved. The CDR3 is 16 amino acids. CDR1 and CDR2 (germline): MNHEY, SMNVEV (reference sequence). Trimming took 5 bases from V and 1 from J, leaving 15 bases between them. In DNA, the CDR3 is TGTGCCAGCAGTAGCCGCCTGTTAAGTTCCTACAATGAGCAGTTCTTC. Translating gives CASSSRLLSSYNEQFF.

The chain is built from TRBV3-1 (or the pseudogene TRBV3-2) and TRBJ2-1; 8 positions agree with TRBD2. The CDR3 is 16 amino acids. The junction had 9 bases not matched to a gene; V was cut back by 4 bases and J by 4 bases. The V gene's germline CDR1 is LGHDT and CDR2 YNNKEL (reference sequence). The CDR3 region has the DNA TGTGCCAGCAGCCCTCCGGGCGGGGGGATTTACAATGAGCAGTTCTTC. Its protein product is CASSPPGGGIYNEQFF.

The chain uses TRBV3-1 (or the pseudogene TRBV3-2) and TRBJ2-3; 12 positions agree with TRBD2. Looked up from germline, CDR1 is LGHDT and CDR2 is YNNKEL (reference sequence). After removal of 4 bases from V and 5 bases from J, the junction contained 7 bases not matched to a gene. The CDR3 is 16 amino acids. CDR3 sequence (DNA): TGTGCCAGCAGCCCCACGGGACTAGCGGGTGGAGATACGCAGTATTTT. It is translated as CASSPTGLAGGDTQYF.

CDR3 in DNA: TGTGCCAGCACCAGGAGGACTAGCGGGGGCTACGAGCAGTACTTC. The encoded protein is CASTRRTSGGYEQYF. This sequence joins TRBV6-5 and TRBJ2-7, with 13 bases identical to TRBD2. V shed 7 bases, J shed 3 bases, and the junction held 6 bases outside the gene matches. This CDR3 contains 15 residues. The germline CDR1 and CDR2 sequences are MNHEY and SVGAGI.

The gene calls are TRBV12-5 and TRBJ1-1; 9 nucleotides match TRBD1. The germline V gene encodes CDR1 LGHNT and CDR2 FRNRAP. The CDR3 spans 16 residues. After removal of 0 bases from V and 3 bases from J, the junction contained 5 bases not matched to a gene. The CDR3 loop reads CASGLVGGQGHTEAFF. The CDR3 coding sequence is TGTGCTAGTGGTTTGGTAGGGGGACAGGGTCACACTGAAGCTTTCTTT. Drawing the rest from reference TRBV12-5 and TRBJ1-1, the complete variable domain is DARVTQTPRHKVTEMGQEVTMRCQPILGHNTVFWYRQTMMQGLELLAYFRNRAPLDDSGMPKDRFSAEMPDATLATLKIQPSEPRDSAVYFCASGLVGGQGHTEAFFGQGTRLTVV.

The V call is TRBV20-1, the J call TRBJ2-3, with D possibly matching TRBD2 (7 bases). Trimming stripped 3 bases from V and 2 bases from J, with 15 bases between. The germline V gene encodes CDR1 DFQATT and CDR2 SNEGSKA (reference sequence). The CDR3 is 15 residues long. CDR3 loop: CSASGRGPVTDTQYF. The CDR3 DNA is TGCAGTGCTAGTGGGCGGGGGCCGGTCACAGATACGCAGTATTTT.

The chain uses TRBV12-3 or TRBV12-4 and TRBJ1-3; D is perhaps TRBD1 (5 bases). V gave up 7 bases and J gave up 8 bases, with 12 bases separating them. The CDR3 loop spans 12 amino acids. CDR3 in DNA: TGTGCCAGCAAGGGGAATCCGCACACCATATATTTT. Translated, it gives CASKGNPHTIYF.

This chain joins TRBV28 and TRBJ2-3, with D uncertain. The CDR3 is made up of 11 amino acids. The V and J ends lost 6 bases and 2 bases respectively, with 3 bases between them. Germline CDR1 reads MDHEN; CDR2 reads SYDVKM. The CDR3 bases are TGTGCCAGCAGCCTCACAGATACGCAGTATTTT. Protein sequence: CASSLTDTQYF.

V gene TRBV11-2 combines with J gene TRBJ2-1; TRBD2 agrees at 9 bases. The junction had 15 bases not matched to a gene; V was cut back by 3 bases and J by 9 bases. The CDR3 is 17 residues long. CDR1 and CDR2 from the germline V gene are SGHAT and FQNNGV. As DNA, the CDR3 is TGTGCCAGCAGCTTCAACCCCAATAATCCGGGACTAGCTGAGCAGTTCTTC. Translated: CASSFNPNNPGLAEQFF.

This clone was detected ten times or more. V usage is TRBV2 and J usage is TRBJ1-3, with TRBD1 matching 7 bases. Germline V gene data show CDR1 as SNHLY and CDR2 as FYNNEI. J was trimmed by 0 bases and V by 5 bases; bases with no gene match: 7. The CDR3 consists of 16 residues. CDR3: CASSRRDSLSGNTIYF. The CDR3 DNA reads as TGTGCCAGCAGTCGCCGGGACAGCCTCTCTGGAAACACCATATATTTT.